This section outlines one T cell receptor beta chain sequence together with its context. Its target is not known. The sample is drawn from a study of cytomegalovirus exposure and HLA in healthy donors. The PCR was carried out with 60 Vbeta primers and 13 Jbeta primers. The repertoire was sequenced with immunoSEQ multiplex PCR; TCRdb's copy has only in-frame clones and lacks some. The sample has about 200,000 clones; 65% to 90% are singletons. Notes on the study in general: Among CMV-associated TCR beta chains, most appeared HLA-restricted in a later analysis. TRBV6-2, TRBV6-3 and some other V segments were excluded as indistinguishable.

The germline V and J ends were trimmed by 7 bases and 0 bases, with 11 bases remaining between them. This CDR3 region has 14 residues. Germline V gene sequence: CDR1 MDHEN, CDR2 SYDVKM. The clonotype originates from a girl aged 5 to 17 in good health and CMV-seronegative. The rearrangement joins TRBV28 to TRBJ2-3, with unresolved D. Sequencing used PBMCs. This CDR3 is CASTKHLSTDTQYF. The CDR3 DNA reads TGTGCCAGCACCAAGCACCTTAGCACAGATACGCAGTATTTT.